The next 32 T cell receptor beta chains were all read from a single sample in a study of T cell responses to AZD1222 COVID-19 vaccine (dated by TCRdb to the early 2020s). The library was built by means of the immunoSEQ multiplex PCR assay. TCRdb obtained this table from immuneACCESS and retained in-frame rearrangements with V and J assigned. These tables miss some clones; where compared with another copy, unresolved V genes account for less than half of the shortfall, and the remainder is unexplained. The sample records 150,000 to 200,000 clones, approximately 95% of which are singletons. Approximately 3.9% of the sample belongs to the ten largest clones. The time point tag for this specimen amounts to: baseline before first vaccination. The sequencing used peripheral blood, collected on day 0 of AZD1222 vaccination. The receptors originated from an adult in good health.

The chain carries TRBV15 and TRBJ1-5; D might be TRBD1 (5 bases). Germline V gene sequence: CDR1 LNHNV, CDR2 YYDKDF (reference sequence). The CDR3 is 15 residues long. V was clipped by 0 bases and J by 2 bases, with 8 bases between them. CDR3 DNA: TGTGCCACCAGCAGAGAGGGCAGGGGCAATCAGCCCCAGCATTTT. This gives the protein CATSREGRGNQPQHF.

The DNA for the CDR3 is TGTGCCAGCAGCCCCCCGGGCCCTTCCCCTGAAGCTTTCTTT. Protein: CASSPPGPSPEAFF. V is TRBV7-9 and J is TRBJ1-1; no reliable D call. Between the trimmed V and J ends, which lost 5 bases and 6 bases, there was a span of 16 bases. From germline, CDR1 is SEHNR and CDR2 FQNEAQ (reference sequence). CDR3 length: 14 residues. Variable domain in full (rest from reference TRBV7-9 and TRBJ1-1): DTGVSQNPRHKITKRGQNVTFRCDPISEHNRLYWYRQTLGQGPEFLTYFQNEAQLEKSRLLSDRFSAERPKGSFSTLEIQRTEQGDSAMYLCASSPPGPSPEAFFGQGTRLTVV.

The chain carries TRBV12-5 and TRBJ1-1; D unresolved. The V gene lost 5 bases and the J gene lost 1 base, with 8 bases spanning the gap. CDR3 length: 13 residues. Germline lookup yields CDR1 LGHNT and CDR2 FRNRAP. The chain's CDR3 is CASGGGRNTEAFF. CDR3 sequence (DNA): TGTGCTAGTGGTGGAGGGAGGAACACTGAAGCTTTCTTT. The complete variable domain, with remaining parts taken from reference TRBV12-5 and TRBJ1-1, reads DARVTQTPRHKVTEMGQEVTMRCQPILGHNTVFWYRQTMMQGLELLAYFRNRAPLDDSGMPKDRFSAEMPDATLATLKIQPSEPRDSAVYFCASGGGRNTEAFFGQGTRLTVV.

This chain connects TRBV6-4 to TRBJ2-7, with 7 bases lining up with TRBD1. The CDR3 spans 12 residues. J was trimmed by 3 bases and V by 6 bases; bases with no gene match: 2. The V gene's germline CDR1 is MRHNA and CDR2 SNTAGT. CDR3 amino acids: CASRTGNYEQYF. CDR3 bases: TGTGCCAGCAGGACAGGGAACTACGAGCAGTACTTC.

The rearrangement joins TRBV11-1 to TRBJ1-1; D is unclear. Trimming took 2 bases from V and 3 from J, leaving 13 bases between them. Germline V gives CDR1 SGHAT, CDR2 FQDESV (reference sequence). The CDR3 is 15 residues long. CDR3 sequence: CASSLRRGSDTEAFF. CDR3 DNA: TGTGCCAGCAGCTTAAGGCGAGGGTCTGACACTGAAGCTTTCTTT.

This clone appeared a single time. This rearrangement joins TRBV5-5 to TRBJ1-6, with D unclear. V was clipped by 4 bases and J by 8 bases, with 16 bases between them. This CDR3 has 15 residues. Germline V CDR1 and CDR2: SGHKS, YYEKEE (reference sequence). CDR3 coding DNA: TGTGCCAGCAGCGTTTGGATCCAGGCCGATTCACCCCTCCACTTT. Amino acids: CASSVWIQADSPLHF.

The gene calls are TRBV10-2 and TRBJ1-4; D is unresolved. V gave up 11 bases and J gave up 7 bases, with 11 bases separating them. The CDR3 runs 11 residues. Per the germline V gene, CDR1 is WSHSY and CDR2 is SAAADI. The CDR3 is CAVQRSEKLFF. The CDR3 region has the DNA TGCGCCGTCCAAAGGAGTGAAAAACTGTTTTTT.

V is TRBV7-9 and J is TRBJ1-3, with TRBD1 identical over 8 bases. The V gene's germline CDR1 is SEHNR and CDR2 FQNEAQ (reference sequence). The CDR3 loop spans 18 amino acids. Trimming cost V 3 bases and J 0 bases; bases outside gene matches: 10. The CDR3 spells CASSFPDRVEFSGNTIYF. CDR3 sequence (DNA): TGTGCCAGCAGCTTCCCGGACAGGGTTGAATTCTCTGGAAACACCATATATTTT.

In its sample, this clone was seen once. This chain links TRBV3-1 (or the pseudogene TRBV3-2) with TRBJ1-2; TRBD1 agrees at 11 bases. V lost 4 bases and J lost 3; bases outside the gene matches: 1. This CDR3 region has 14 residues. Germline CDR1 is LGHDT and CDR2 is YNNKEL (reference sequence). In DNA, the CDR3 is TGTGCCAGCAGCCTGGGACAGGGGGACTATGGCTACACCTTC. Translated, it gives CASSLGQGDYGYTF.

The gene calls are TRBV5-1 and TRBJ2-3; D possibly corresponds to TRBD2 (5 bases). The CDR3 is 15 amino acids. The V gene's germline CDR1 is SGHRS and CDR2 YFSETQ. V shed 5 bases and J shed 0 bases, with 13 bases lying between them. The CDR3 region is CASRIGSSSTDTQYF. Written as DNA, the CDR3 is TGCGCCAGCAGAATAGGGAGCTCTAGCACAGATACGCAGTATTTT.

This clone has a single count. CDR3 amino acids: CASSLRYTEAFF. The CDR3 DNA reads as TGTGCCAGCAGCTTACGATATACTGAAGCTTTCTTT. The chain employs TRBV7-2 and TRBJ1-1; D remains ambiguous. The V and J ends lost 2 bases and 5 bases respectively, with 6 bases between them. The germline V gene encodes CDR1 SGHTA and CDR2 FQGNSA. The CDR3 contains 12 residues.

This chain links TRBV25-1 with TRBJ1-5; D ambiguous. Germline values: CDR1 MGHDK, CDR2 SYGVNS. Trimming left V 3 bases short and J 5 bases short, with 8 bases between. The CDR3 is made up of 13 amino acids. CDR3 residues: CASSDVGDQPQHF. The CDR3 bases are TGTGCCAGCAGTGACGTAGGAGATCAGCCCCAGCATTTT.

This clone was counted once. The chain joins TRBV7-8 to TRBJ2-7; D is unresolved. V dropped 0 bases and J dropped 1 base, with 4 bases sitting between them. The CDR3 spans 13 residues. Germline loops: CDR1 SGHVS, CDR2 FQNEAQ. The CDR3 spells CASSLAGSYEQYF. CDR3 nucleotides: TGTGCCAGCAGCTTAGCGGGGTCCTACGAGCAGTACTTC. Looking up the rest from reference TRBV7-8 and TRBJ2-7 gives the full variable domain: GAGVSQSPRYKVAKRGQDVALRCDPISGHVSLFWYQQALGQGPEFLTYFQNEAQLDKSGLPSDRFFAERPEGSVSTLKIQRTQQEDSAVYLCASSLAGSYEQYFGPGTRLTVT.

This clone appeared a single time. V gene TRBV6-5 combines with J gene TRBJ2-1; TRBD1 is a possible D gene (6 bases). Deletions cut 3 bases from V and 8 bases from J, with 11 bases between. Germline CDR1 reads MNHEY; CDR2 reads SVGAGI. This CDR3 is 13 amino acids long. The CDR3 loop is CASSYGDMDEQFF. CDR3 nucleotides: TGTGCCAGCAGTTATGGGGACATGGATGAGCAGTTCTTC.

This clone appeared a single time. The rearrangement joins TRBV15 to TRBJ1-6, with D possibly being TRBD1 (5 bases). Germline V gene sequence: CDR1 LNHNV, CDR2 YYDKDF (reference sequence). Deletions cut 2 bases from V and 7 bases from J, with 12 bases between. The CDR3 sequence is 15 residues long. This chain's CDR3 is CATSRSGTQNSPLHF. The CDR3 DNA is TGTGCCACCAGCAGATCCGGGACGCAGAATTCACCCCTCCACTTT.

The chain recombines TRBV5-1 with TRBJ1-1, with 11 bases lining up with TRBD1. J gave up 3 bases and V 3 bases, and 4 bases lay outside the gene matches. This CDR3 has 15 amino acids. Germline V gene lookup returns CDR1 SGHRS and CDR2 YFSETQ. This CDR3 is CASSYGTGGYTEAFF. In DNA form, the CDR3 reads TGCGCCAGCAGCTACGGGACAGGGGGGTACACTGAAGCTTTCTTT.

J is TRBJ1-6 and V is TRBV30; 8 bases are a match to TRBD1. Germline assignment: CDR1 GTSNPN and CDR2 SVGIG (reference sequence). The V segment lost 7 bases and the J segment 8 bases; nucleotides outside the gene matches: 7. The CDR3 totals 13 residues. CDR3 sequence reads: CALLGQGDSPLHF. The CDR3 DNA follows: TGTGCCTTGCTCGGACAGGGAGATTCACCCCTCCACTTT. Combining the CDR3 with reference TRBV30 and TRBJ1-6 gives the whole variable domain SQTIHQWPATLVQPVGSPLSLECTVEGTSNPNLYWYRQAAGRGLQLLFYSVGIGQISSEVPQNLSASRPQDRQFILSSKKLLLSDSGFYLCALLGQGDSPLHFGNGTRLTVT.

J is TRBJ1-4 and V is TRBV30; tentatively, D is TRBD1 (6 bases). CDR1 is GTSNPN, CDR2 SVGIG, per germline (reference sequence). The CDR3 consists of 14 residues. Trimming took 3 bases from V and 5 from J, leaving 13 bases between them. CDR3: CAWSAGVVNEKLFF. CDR3 bases: TGTGCCTGGAGCGCAGGGGTGGTGAATGAAAAACTGTTTTTT.

This rearrangement joins TRBV3-1 (or the pseudogene TRBV3-2) to TRBJ2-7; 8 positions agree with TRBD2. This CDR3 is 14 amino acids long. The V gene's germline CDR1 is LGHDT and CDR2 YNNKEL (reference sequence). V shed 1 base, J shed 4 bases, and the junction held 3 bases outside the gene matches. CDR3 amino acids: CASSQGLALYEQYF. The DNA of the CDR3 is TGTGCCAGCAGCCAAGGACTAGCGTTATACGAGCAGTACTTC.

V and J are TRBV7-2 and TRBJ2-1; D is perhaps TRBD1 (5 bases). Germline V lookup: CDR1 SGHTA, CDR2 FQGNSA. This CDR3 is built from 14 residues. The V gene lost 1 base and the J gene lost 9 bases, with 13 bases spanning the gap. Written as DNA, the CDR3 is TGTGCCAGCAGCTTAGTGGCTAGACAGACTGAGCAGTTCTTC. Translating gives CASSLVARQTEQFF.

The gene calls are TRBV15 and TRBJ2-5; TRBD2 aligns across 8 bases. The germline V gene has CDR1 LNHNV and CDR2 YYDKDF (reference sequence). This CDR3 contains 14 residues. The J segment lost 6 bases and the V segment lost 5 bases, leaving 8 bases of the junction unmatched. CDR3: CATSSMRTSQTQYF. For the CDR3, the DNA is TGTGCCACCAGCTCTATGAGGACTAGCCAGACCCAGTACTTC.

The chain joins TRBV5-1 to TRBJ1-6, with D perhaps TRBD1 (5 bases). V was pared by 9 bases and J by 4 bases, with 11 bases between. Germline V CDR1 and CDR2: SGHRS, YFSETQ. CDR3 length: 13 amino acids. CDR3 residues: CATRGIYNSPLHF. The CDR3 coding sequence is TGCGCCACCCGGGGCATTTATAATTCACCCCTCCACTTT. The full variable domain, its missing parts supplied by reference TRBV5-1 and TRBJ1-6, is KAGVTQTPRYLIKTRGQQVTLSCSPISGHRSVSWYQQTPGQGLQFLFEYFSETQRNKGNFPGRFSGRQFSNSRSEMNVSTLELGDSALYLCATRGIYNSPLHFGNGTRLTVT.

J is TRBJ1-6 and V is TRBV18; a weak D match, TRBD1 (5 bases). With 8 bases removed from V and 7 bases from J, the gap between germline ends came to 15 bases. The germline CDR1 and CDR2 sequences are KGHSH and LQKENI. The CDR3 totals 14 residues. This chain's CDR3 is CASTFGTDNSPLHF. The CDR3 DNA reads as TGTGCCAGCACTTTCGGGACTGACAATTCACCCCTCCACTTT.

The rearrangement uses TRBV29-1 and TRBJ2-3; no clear D. From germline, CDR1 is SQVTM and CDR2 ANQGSEA. Trimming took 6 bases from V and 0 from J, leaving 4 bases between them. CDR3 length: 11 amino acids. The CDR3 region is CSVSSTDTQYF. The CDR3 bases are TGCAGCGTCTCGAGCACAGATACGCAGTATTTT.

The CDR3 is CSASLPDRGQEKLFF. For the CDR3, the DNA is TGCAGTGCTAGTCTCCCGGACCGCGGCCAGGAAAAACTGTTTTTT. V gene TRBV20-1 combines with J gene TRBJ1-4; no reliable D call. The CDR3 length is 15 residues. Trimming took 3 bases from V and 8 from J, leaving 19 bases between them. CDR1 and CDR2 from the germline V gene are DFQATT and SNEGSKA (reference sequence).

The chain has TRBV5-4 and TRBJ2-2; D is unresolved. V lost 0 bases, J lost 4 bases, and 7 bases lay in between. Per germline, CDR1 SGHNT and CDR2 YYREEE (reference sequence). This CDR3 spans 14 amino acids. CDR3 protein: CASSLGAGTGELFF. CDR3 coding DNA: TGTGCCAGCAGCTTGGGAGCTGGCACCGGGGAGCTGTTTTTT.

The V call is TRBV5-8, the J call TRBJ2-1, with 7 positions matching TRBD1. V shed 4 bases and J 8 bases; nucleotides not matched to a gene: 3. Germline lookup yields CDR1 SGHTS and CDR2 YDEGEE. CDR3 length equals 12 residues. CDR3 coding DNA: TGTGCCAGCAGCGACAGGGTACATGAGCAGTTCTTC. Translated, it gives CASSDRVHEQFF.

This chain uses TRBV25-1 with TRBJ1-2; no clear D gene. V lost 7 bases to trimming and J lost 3 bases, with 3 bases between them. Germline V CDR1 and CDR2: MGHDK, SYGVNS. The CDR3 extends over 10 amino acids. CDR3 sequence: CASNHYGYTF. In DNA, the CDR3 is TGTGCCAGCAATCACTATGGCTACACCTTC.

The chain has TRBV4-2 and TRBJ2-5, with D unclear. The CDR3 consists of 14 residues. Looked up from germline, CDR1 is LGHNA and CDR2 is YNFKEQ. V lost 1 base, J lost 5 bases, and 11 bases lay in between. The CDR3 DNA sequence: TGTGCCAGCAGCCAAGGGGCTACACGGGAGACCCAGTACTTC. Encoded protein: CASSQGATRETQYF.

The chain employs TRBV20-1 and TRBJ1-2; tentatively, D is TRBD1 (5 bases). The CDR3 loop spans 12 amino acids. V was clipped by 3 bases and J by 6 bases, with 11 bases between them. Germline V lookup: CDR1 DFQATT, CDR2 SNEGSKA (reference sequence). The CDR3 bases are TGCAGTGCTAGTTCCAGGGTGGATGGCTACACCTTC. This sequence encodes CSASSRVDGYTF.

The chain is built from TRBV6-5 and TRBJ2-7, with D maybe TRBD2 (6 bases). This CDR3 is 12 amino acids long. Germline-derived CDR1 and CDR2 are MNHEY and SVGAGI. V was clipped by 6 bases and J by 3 bases, with 9 bases between them. The chain's CDR3 is CASRGTFYEQYF. The CDR3 coding sequence is TGTGCCAGCAGAGGGACTTTCTACGAGCAGTACTTC.

CDR3 DNA sequence: TGTGCCAGTAGTTTCCGGTCGGCGGGGGGCCGAGGCGGTACGCAGTATTTT. It specifies CASSFRSAGGRGGTQYF. The gene calls are TRBV19 and TRBJ2-3; 8 bases map to TRBD2. The CDR3 spans 17 residues. The germline V gene has CDR1 LNHDA and CDR2 SQIVND (reference sequence). Trimming removed 5 bases from V and 8 bases from J; junction bases left unmatched: 18. The entire variable domain, with the rest obtained from reference TRBV19 and TRBJ2-3, is as follows: DGGITQSPKYLFRKEGQNVTLSCEQNLNHDAMYWYRQDPGQGLRLIYYSQIVNDFQKGDIAEGYSVSREKKESFPLTVTSAQKNPTAFYLCASSFRSAGGRGGTQYFGPGTRLTVL.